This T cell receptor (beta chain) derives from a study of T cells in lung cancer brain metastases. Broader study findings: Few clones were shared between paired lesions (mean Morisita approximately 0.23); most were lesion-specific.

Assay used: immunoSEQ multiplex PCR; TCRdb lists only in-frame clones, some missing. The table records 3,000 to 3,500 clones, approximately 90% of them present only once. The CDR3 covers 16 residues. CDR1 MGHRA and CDR2 YSYEKL come from the germline V gene. V gave up 1 base and J gave up 0 bases, with 12 bases separating them. As concerns this clone: Its specificity is unknown.

The sequence was collected from a man between 65 and 85 years old with non-small cell lung cancer. The chain combines TRBV4-1 with TRBJ1-1, with a possible D match to TRBD1 (5 bases). The specimen was tumor tissue from the primary lung tumor. The CDR3 sequence: CASSQVDRDLNTEAFF. CDR3 DNA sequence: TGCGCCAGCAGCCAAGTGGACCGGGACTTGAACACTGAAGCTTTCTTT.